The T cell receptor beta chain under discussion was sequenced for a study of blood T cell repertoires in COVID-19. For the study at large: Material from acute and convalescent COVID-19 was sourced from the United States, Italy and Spain.

Under the authors' procedure: Reference gene primers were amplified, and this amplification served to estimate nucleated cell counts. Clones were read by immunoSEQ multiplex PCR, and TCRdb kept only the in-frame ones, dropping some. That table furnishes V, J and clone size, whereas the DNA furnished D and trimming. The sample has roughly 110,000 clones; more than 70% are singletons. Sequencing input: peripheral blood. The receptor was isolated from a man between 40 and 49 years old with active or convalescent COVID-19.

In DNA form, the CDR3 reads TGTGCCAGCAGCTTAGGACCCCCGGGAGTGGGGACAGATACGCAGTATTTT. Its translation is CASSLGPPGVGTDTQYF. The genes are TRBV7-6 and TRBJ2-3; a possible D gene is TRBD2 (6 bases). Germline CDR1 reads SGHVS; CDR2 reads FNYEAQ. The CDR3 contains 17 residues. Trimming stripped 1 base from V and 3 bases from J, with 17 bases between.